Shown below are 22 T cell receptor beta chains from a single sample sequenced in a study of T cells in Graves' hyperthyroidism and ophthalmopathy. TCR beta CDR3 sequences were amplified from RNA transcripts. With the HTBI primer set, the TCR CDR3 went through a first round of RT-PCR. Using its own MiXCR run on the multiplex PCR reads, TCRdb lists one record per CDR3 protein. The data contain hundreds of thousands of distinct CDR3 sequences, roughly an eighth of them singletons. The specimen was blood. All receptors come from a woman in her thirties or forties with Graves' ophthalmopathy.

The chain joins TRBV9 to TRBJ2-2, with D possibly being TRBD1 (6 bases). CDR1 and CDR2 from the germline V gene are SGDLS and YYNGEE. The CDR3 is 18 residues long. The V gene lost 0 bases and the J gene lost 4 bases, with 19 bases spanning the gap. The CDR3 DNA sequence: TGTGCCAGCAGCGTAGATCGATCTGGGCAGGGGTTCACCGGGGAGCTGTTTTTT. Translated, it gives CASSVDRSGQGFTGELFF.

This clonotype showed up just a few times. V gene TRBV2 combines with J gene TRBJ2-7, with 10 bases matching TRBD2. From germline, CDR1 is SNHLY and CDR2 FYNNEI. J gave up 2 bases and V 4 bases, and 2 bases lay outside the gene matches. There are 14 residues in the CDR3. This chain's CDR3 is CASSVLAGAYEQYF. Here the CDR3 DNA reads TGTGCCAGCAGTGTCCTAGCGGGGGCCTACGAGCAGTACTTC.

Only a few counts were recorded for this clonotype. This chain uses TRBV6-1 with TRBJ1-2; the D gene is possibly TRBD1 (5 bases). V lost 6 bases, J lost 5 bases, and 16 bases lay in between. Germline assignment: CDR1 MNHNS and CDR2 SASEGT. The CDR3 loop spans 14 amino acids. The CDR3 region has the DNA TGTGCCAGCAGGGTTGTGGGGGGGAGGTATGGCTACACCTTC. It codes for CASRVVGGRYGYTF.

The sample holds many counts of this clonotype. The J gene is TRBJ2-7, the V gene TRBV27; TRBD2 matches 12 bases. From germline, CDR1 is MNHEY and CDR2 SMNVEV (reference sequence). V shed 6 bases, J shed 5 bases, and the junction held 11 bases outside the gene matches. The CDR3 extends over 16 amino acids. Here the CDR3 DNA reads TGTGCCAGCAGCCCTATCCCGGGACTAGCGGGTGACGAGCAGTACTTC. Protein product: CASSPIPGLAGDEQYF.

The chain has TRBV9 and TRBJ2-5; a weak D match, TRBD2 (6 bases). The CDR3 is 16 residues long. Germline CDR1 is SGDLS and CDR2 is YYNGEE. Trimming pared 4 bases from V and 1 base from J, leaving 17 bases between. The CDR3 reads CASSRGFRDFQETQYF. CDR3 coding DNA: TGTGCCAGCAGCCGCGGGTTCCGGGACTTCCAAGAGACCCAGTACTTC.

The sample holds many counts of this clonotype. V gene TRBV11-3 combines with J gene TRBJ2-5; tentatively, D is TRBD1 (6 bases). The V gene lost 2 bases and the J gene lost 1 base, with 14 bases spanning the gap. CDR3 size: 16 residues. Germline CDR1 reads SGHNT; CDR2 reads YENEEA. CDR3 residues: CASSLRPGHTQETQYF. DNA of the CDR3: TGTGCCAGCAGCTTACGGCCGGGACACACCCAAGAGACCCAGTACTTC.

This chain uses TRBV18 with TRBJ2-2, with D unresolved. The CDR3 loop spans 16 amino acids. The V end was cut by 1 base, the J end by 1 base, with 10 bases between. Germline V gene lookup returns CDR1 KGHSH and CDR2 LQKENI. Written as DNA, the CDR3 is TGTGCCAGCTCACCACGAGATCGCCTGAACACCGGGGAGCTGTTTTTT. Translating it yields CASSPRDRLNTGELFF.

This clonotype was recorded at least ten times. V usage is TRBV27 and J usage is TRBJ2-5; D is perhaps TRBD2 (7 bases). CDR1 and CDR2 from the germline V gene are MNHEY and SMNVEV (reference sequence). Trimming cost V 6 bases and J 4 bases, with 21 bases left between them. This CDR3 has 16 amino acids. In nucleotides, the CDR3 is TGTGCCAGCAGCCCTCGTTGGGGGGGCCTGGCAGAGACCCAGTACTTC. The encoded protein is CASSPRWGGLAETQYF.

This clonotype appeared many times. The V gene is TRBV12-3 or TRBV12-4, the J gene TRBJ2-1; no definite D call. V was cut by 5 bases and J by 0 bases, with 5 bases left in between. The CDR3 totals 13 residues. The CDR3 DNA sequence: TGTGCCAGCAGTCCGGACTCCTACAATGAGCAGTTCTTC. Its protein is CASSPDSYNEQFF.

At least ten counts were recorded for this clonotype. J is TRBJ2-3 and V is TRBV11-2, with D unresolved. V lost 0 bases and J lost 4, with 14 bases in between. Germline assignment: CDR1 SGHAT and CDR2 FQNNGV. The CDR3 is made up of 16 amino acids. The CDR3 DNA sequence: TGTGCCAGCAGCTTAGAGTGGGTTTTCAAGGCAGATACGCAGTATTTT. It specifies CASSLEWVFKADTQYF.

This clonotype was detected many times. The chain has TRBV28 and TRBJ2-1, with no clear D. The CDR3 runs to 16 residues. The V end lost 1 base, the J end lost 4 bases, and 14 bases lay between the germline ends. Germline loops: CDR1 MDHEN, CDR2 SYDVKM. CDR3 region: CASSLSHFGRYNEQFF. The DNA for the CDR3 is TGTGCCAGCAGTTTATCCCACTTTGGCAGATACAATGAGCAGTTCTTC. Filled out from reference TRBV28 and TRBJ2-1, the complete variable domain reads DVKVTQSSRYLVKRTGEKVFLECVQDMDHENMFWYRQDPGLGLRLIYFSYDVKMKEKGDIPEGYSVSREKKERFSLILESASTNQTSMYLCASSLSHFGRYNEQFFGPGTRLTVL.

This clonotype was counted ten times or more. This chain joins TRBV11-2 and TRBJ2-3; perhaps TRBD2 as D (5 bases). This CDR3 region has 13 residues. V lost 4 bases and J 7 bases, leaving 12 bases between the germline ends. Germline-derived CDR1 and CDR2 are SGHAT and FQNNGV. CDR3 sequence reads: CASSYAGSNTQYF. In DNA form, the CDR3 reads TGTGCCAGCAGCTACGCGGGTAGTAATACGCAGTATTTT.

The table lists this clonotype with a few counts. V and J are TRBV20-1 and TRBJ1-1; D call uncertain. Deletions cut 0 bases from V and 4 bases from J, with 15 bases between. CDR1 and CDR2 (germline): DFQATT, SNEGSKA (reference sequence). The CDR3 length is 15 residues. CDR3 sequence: CSARDGRGPGTEAFF. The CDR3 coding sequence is TGCAGTGCTAGAGACGGTCGGGGTCCAGGCACTGAAGCTTTCTTT.

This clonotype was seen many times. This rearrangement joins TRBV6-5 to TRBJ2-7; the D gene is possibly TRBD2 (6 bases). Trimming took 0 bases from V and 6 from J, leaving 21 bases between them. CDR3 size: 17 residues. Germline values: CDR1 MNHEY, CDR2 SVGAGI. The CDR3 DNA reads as TGTGCCAGCAGTTACTCGATCGGGAGAATCCGCCCGACCGAGCAGTACTTC. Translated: CASSYSIGRIRPTEQYF.

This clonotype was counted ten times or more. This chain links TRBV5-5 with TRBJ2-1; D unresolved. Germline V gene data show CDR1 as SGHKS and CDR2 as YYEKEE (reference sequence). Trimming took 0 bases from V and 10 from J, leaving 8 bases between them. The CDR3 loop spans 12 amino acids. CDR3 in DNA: TGTGCCAGCAGCTTGGCAGTGCCAGAGCAGTTCTTC. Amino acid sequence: CASSLAVPEQFF.

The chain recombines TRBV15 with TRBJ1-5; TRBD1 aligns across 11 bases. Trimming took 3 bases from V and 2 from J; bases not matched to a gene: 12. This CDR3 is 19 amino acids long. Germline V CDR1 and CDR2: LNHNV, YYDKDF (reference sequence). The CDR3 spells CATSSRTGGLFGGNQPQHF. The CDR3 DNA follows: TGTGCCACCAGCAGCCGGACAGGGGGCCTCTTTGGGGGCAATCAGCCCCAGCATTTT.

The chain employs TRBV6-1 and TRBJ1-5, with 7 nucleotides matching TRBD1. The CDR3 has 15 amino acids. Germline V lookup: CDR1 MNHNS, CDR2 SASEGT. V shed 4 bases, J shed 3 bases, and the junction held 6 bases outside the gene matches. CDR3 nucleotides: TGTGCCAGCAGTGTCCACAGGGGCAACAATCAGCCCCAGCATTTT. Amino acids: CASSVHRGNNQPQHF.

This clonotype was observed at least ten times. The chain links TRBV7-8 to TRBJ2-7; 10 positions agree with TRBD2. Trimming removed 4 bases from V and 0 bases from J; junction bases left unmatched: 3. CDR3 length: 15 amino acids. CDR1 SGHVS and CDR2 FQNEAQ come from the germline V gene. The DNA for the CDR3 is TGTGCCAGCAGCTCCCTAGCGGGAGTCTCCTACGAGCAGTACTTC. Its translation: CASSSLAGVSYEQYF.

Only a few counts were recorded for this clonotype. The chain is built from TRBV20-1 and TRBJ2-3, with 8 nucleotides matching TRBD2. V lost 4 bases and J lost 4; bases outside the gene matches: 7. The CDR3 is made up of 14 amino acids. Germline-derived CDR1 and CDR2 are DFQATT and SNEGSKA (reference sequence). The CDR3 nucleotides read TGCAGTGCTACCCGGGGGGGCCATTCAGATACGCAGTATTTT. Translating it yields CSATRGGHSDTQYF.

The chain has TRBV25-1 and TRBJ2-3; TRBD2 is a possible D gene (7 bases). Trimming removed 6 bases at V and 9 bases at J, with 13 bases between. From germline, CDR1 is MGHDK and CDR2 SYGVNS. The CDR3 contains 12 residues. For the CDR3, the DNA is TGTGCCAGCAGCGGGGGGCCCGAGACGCAGTATTTT. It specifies CASSGGPETQYF.

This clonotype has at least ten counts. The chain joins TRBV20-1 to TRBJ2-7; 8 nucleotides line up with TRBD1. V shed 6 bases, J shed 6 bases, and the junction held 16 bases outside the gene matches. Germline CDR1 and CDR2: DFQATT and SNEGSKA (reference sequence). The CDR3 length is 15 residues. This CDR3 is CSAHVPRQGLSEQYF. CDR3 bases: TGCAGTGCCCACGTCCCGAGACAGGGGCTCTCCGAGCAGTACTTC.

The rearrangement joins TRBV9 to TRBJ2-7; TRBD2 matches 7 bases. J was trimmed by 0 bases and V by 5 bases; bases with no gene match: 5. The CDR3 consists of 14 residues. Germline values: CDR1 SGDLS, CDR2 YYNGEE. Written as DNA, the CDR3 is TGTGCCAGCAGTGGGAGGGGAAGCTCCTACGAGCAGTACTTC. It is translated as CASSGRGSSYEQYF. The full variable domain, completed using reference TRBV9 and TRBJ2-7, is DSGVTQTPKHLITATGQRVTLRCSPRSGDLSVYWYQQSLDQGLQFLIQYYNGEERAKGNILERFSAQQFPDLHSELNLSSLELGDSALYFCASSGRGSSYEQYFGPGTRLTVT.